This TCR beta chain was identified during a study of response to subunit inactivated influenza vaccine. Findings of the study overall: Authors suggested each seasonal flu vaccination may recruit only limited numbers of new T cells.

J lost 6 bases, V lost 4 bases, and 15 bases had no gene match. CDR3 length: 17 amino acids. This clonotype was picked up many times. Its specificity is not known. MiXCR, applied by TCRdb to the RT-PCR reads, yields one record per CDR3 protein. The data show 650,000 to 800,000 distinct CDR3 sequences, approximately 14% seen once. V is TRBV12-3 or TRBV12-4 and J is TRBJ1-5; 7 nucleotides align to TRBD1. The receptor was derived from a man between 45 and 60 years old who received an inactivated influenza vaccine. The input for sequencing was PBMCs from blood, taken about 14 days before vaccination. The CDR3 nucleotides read TGTGCCAGCAGTTCATTACTAGACAGGGCGGAGGGTCAGCCCCAGCATTTT. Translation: CASSSLLDRAEGQPQHF.